A single sample is the source of the 30 T cell receptor beta chains below, sequenced in a study of blood T cell repertoires in COVID-19. This table comes from immunoSEQ multiplex PCR, and its TCRdb copy is limited to in-frame clones, with some not included. This table has 330,000 or so clones, approximately 89% appearing once. The sequenced sample consisted of PBMCs or T cells enriched from blood (not recorded which). The receptors shown here come from a man in his forties in a cohort exposed to, infected with or recovered from COVID-19 (not recorded which).

The genes are TRBV2 and TRBJ1-6; 10 positions match TRBD1. V lost 7 bases to trimming and J lost 8 bases; unmatched junction nucleotides: 5. Germline values: CDR1 SNHLY, CDR2 FYNNEI. The CDR3 sequence is 14 residues long. DNA of the CDR3: TGTGCCAGCACCGGACAGGGGGGAGATTCACCCCTCCACTTT. Residues: CASTGQGGDSPLHF. The whole variable domain, filled in from reference TRBV2 and TRBJ1-6, reads EPEVTQTPSHQVTQMGQEVILRCVPISNHLYFYWYRQILGQKVEFLVSFYNNEISEKSEIFDDQFSVERPDGSNFTLKIRSTKLEDSAMYFCASTGQGGDSPLHFGNGTRLTVT.

J is TRBJ2-6 and V is TRBV7-9, with D possibly matching TRBD1 (6 bases). Per germline, CDR1 SEHNR and CDR2 FQNEAQ (reference sequence). The CDR3 is made up of 18 amino acids. V lost 5 bases to trimming and J lost 2 bases, with 19 bases between them. The CDR3 DNA sequence: TGTGCCAGCAGCGATCCATCCGGGACAAAGCCTGGGGCCAACGTCCTGACTTTC. Amino acids: CASSDPSGTKPGANVLTF.

The chain links TRBV5-1 to TRBJ2-1, with 7 bases matching TRBD2. Germline-derived CDR1 and CDR2 are SGHRS and YFSETQ. This CDR3 contains 15 residues. V shed 2 bases and J 0 bases; nucleotides not matched to a gene: 2. CDR3 nucleotides: TGCGCCAGCAGCTTCCAGCGGGGCTCCTACAATGAGCAGTTCTTC. Protein sequence: CASSFQRGSYNEQFF.

This clone was seen just once. The CDR3 protein is CASSLTGGSGRELFF. The DNA of the CDR3 is TGTGCCAGCAGCTTGACTGGCGGGAGTGGAAGGGAGCTGTTTTTT. The chain recombines TRBV5-5 with TRBJ2-2; 7 bases agree with TRBD2. The CDR3 spans 15 residues. V shed 1 base and J 9 bases; nucleotides not matched to a gene: 9. The germline gives CDR1 SGHKS, CDR2 YYEKEE (reference sequence).

The sample holds a few counts of this clone. The chain carries TRBV5-5 and TRBJ2-4; 8 positions agree with TRBD1. Germline V gives CDR1 SGHKS, CDR2 YYEKEE (reference sequence). The V and J ends lost 0 bases and 1 base, in that order; junction bases with no gene match: 0. The CDR3 covers 15 residues. The CDR3 nucleotides read TGTGCCAGCAGCTTGGACAGGGGGGCCAAAAACATTCAGTACTTC. This encodes CASSLDRGAKNIQYF.

V gene TRBV5-1 combines with J gene TRBJ2-7, with 10 bases matching TRBD2. Germline assignment: CDR1 SGHRS and CDR2 YFSETQ. Trimming removed 4 bases from V and 1 base from J; junction bases left unmatched: 5. This CDR3 spans 15 amino acids. For the CDR3, the DNA is TGCGCCAGCAGCGTACTAGCGGGGAAATCCTACGAGCAGTACTTC. Protein: CASSVLAGKSYEQYF.

The V call is TRBV7-3, the J call TRBJ2-1; 7 nucleotides match TRBD1. The CDR3 extends over 13 amino acids. J gave up 6 bases and V 6 bases, and 5 bases lay outside the gene matches. Germline assignment: CDR1 SGHTA and CDR2 FQGTGA. CDR3 amino acids: CASRVSGGNEQFF. In DNA, the CDR3 is TGTGCCAGCAGGGTCTCAGGGGGCAATGAGCAGTTCTTC.

The sample holds one count of this clone. The V and J genes are TRBV15 and TRBJ1-1; D possibly corresponds to TRBD1 (6 bases). Germline V gene sequence: CDR1 LNHNV, CDR2 YYDKDF (reference sequence). The V gene lost 0 bases and the J gene lost 2 bases, with 10 bases spanning the gap. CDR3 length equals 15 residues. CDR3 bases: TGTGCCACCAGCAGAGAGTACAGGGAAAACACTGAAGCTTTCTTT. Translated, it gives CATSREYRENTEAFF. Complete variable domain (other parts from reference TRBV15 and TRBJ1-1): DAMVIQNPRYQVTQFGKPVTLSCSQTLNHNVMYWYQQKSSQAPKLLFHYYDKDFNNEADTPDNFQSRRPNTSFCFLDIRSPGLGDTAMYLCATSREYRENTEAFFGQGTRLTVV.

This chain uses TRBV28 with TRBJ2-3, with unresolved D. CDR1 is MDHEN and CDR2 is SYDVKM in the germline V gene. This CDR3 is built from 13 residues. Trimming took off 5 bases at V and 7 bases at J, with 13 bases between the two ends. DNA for the CDR3: TGTGCCAGCAGTACCCCCGGGTCATATACGCAGTATTTT. It yields the protein CASSTPGSYTQYF.

CDR3 amino acids: CASTPGTGHTDTQYF. In nucleotides, the CDR3 is TGTGCCAGCACCCCAGGGACAGGCCACACAGATACGCAGTATTTT. V is TRBV5-6 and J is TRBJ2-3; TRBD1 agrees at 8 bases. V lost 6 bases to trimming and J lost 2 bases; unmatched junction nucleotides: 8. The CDR3 totals 15 residues. Germline lookup yields CDR1 SGHDT and CDR2 YYEEEE.

The V gene is TRBV19, the J gene TRBJ2-2; 7 positions agree with TRBD2. Germline V lookup: CDR1 LNHDA, CDR2 SQIVND (reference sequence). J lost 4 bases, V lost 3 bases, and 2 bases had no gene match. The CDR3 is 14 amino acids. This chain's CDR3 is CASSIWEGTGELFF. Written as DNA, the CDR3 is TGTGCCAGTAGTATCTGGGAGGGCACCGGGGAGCTGTTTTTT.

This clone was seen once. The V and J genes are TRBV7-2 and TRBJ1-2; D might be TRBD1 (5 bases). V was shortened by 1 base and J by 8 bases, with 14 bases between the two germline ends. CDR1 is SGHTA, CDR2 FQGNSA, per germline. This CDR3 is 14 amino acids long. CDR3 in amino acids: CASSLESQGRGYTF. CDR3 bases: TGTGCCAGCAGCTTAGAGTCCCAGGGTCGGGGCTACACCTTC. Full variable domain (rest looked up from reference TRBV7-2 and TRBJ1-2): GAGVSQSPSNKVTEKGKDVELRCDPISGHTALYWYRQSLGQGLEFLIYFQGNSAPDKSGLPSDRFSAERTGGSVSTLTIQRTQQEDSAVYLCASSLESQGRGYTFGSGTRLTVV.

The chain links TRBV19 to TRBJ1-2, with TRBD1 as a possible D gene (5 bases). CDR3 length: 17 amino acids. The V end was cut by 4 bases, the J end by 4 bases, with 22 bases between. Germline CDR1 LNHDA, CDR2 SQIVND (reference sequence). The CDR3 region has the DNA TGTGCCAGTAGTAGCCCTGGCTGGGGGGAAATTAGCTATGGCTACACCTTC. Protein: CASSSPGWGEISYGYTF.

This clone was recorded only once. The CDR3 protein is CASSIVSQSNQPQHF. CDR3 sequence (DNA): TGTGCCAGTAGTATAGTATCCCAGAGCAATCAGCCCCAGCATTTT. The chain recombines TRBV19 with TRBJ1-5, with no clear D. The CDR3 consists of 15 residues. CDR1 is LNHDA, CDR2 SQIVND, per germline (reference sequence). Trimming stripped 1 base from V and 1 base from J, with 8 bases between.

The chain combines TRBV5-1 with TRBJ1-4; D might be TRBD1 (5 bases). CDR1 is SGHRS, CDR2 YFSETQ, per germline. Trimming shortened V by 1 base and J by 8 bases, and 15 bases separated the two germline ends. The length of the CDR3 is 15 residues. CDR3 bases: TGCGCCAGCAGCTTGACGGGGGGAGTTTGGGAAAAACTGTTTTTT. Its translation is CASSLTGGVWEKLFF.

The chain uses TRBV10-3 and TRBJ2-2; 8 bases match TRBD2. The CDR3 has 17 residues. V shed 4 bases and J 6 bases; nucleotides not matched to a gene: 13. The germline CDR1 and CDR2 sequences are ENHRY and SYGVKD. The CDR3 loop is CAISGEVSGGVAGELFF. The CDR3 DNA is TGTGCCATCAGTGGAGAGGTATCCGGGGGGGTCGCCGGGGAGCTGTTTTTT.

V is TRBV6-1 and J is TRBJ1-6, with D uncertain. With 3 bases removed from V and 7 bases from J, the gap between germline ends came to 16 bases. CDR1 and CDR2 (germline): MNHNS, SASEGT. The CDR3 covers 16 residues. The CDR3 reads CASSDIWAGQNSPLHF. The CDR3 nucleotides read TGTGCCAGCAGTGATATCTGGGCGGGCCAAAATTCACCCCTCCACTTT.

This clone occurred a few times. The V and J genes are TRBV15 and TRBJ1-2, with 9 nucleotides matching TRBD1. The ends lost 3 bases at V and 5 bases at J; junction bases unmatched: 4. The CDR3 is 14 amino acids. Per germline, CDR1 LNHNV and CDR2 YYDKDF (reference sequence). CDR3 sequence (DNA): TGTGCCACCAGCAGGGGGACAGGGTCATATGGCTACACCTTC. This sequence encodes CATSRGTGSYGYTF.

This chain links TRBV18 with TRBJ1-5; weak D call: TRBD1 (6 bases). Germline CDR1 KGHSH, CDR2 LQKENI. The CDR3 runs 16 residues. Trimming pared 3 bases from V and 5 bases from J, leaving 17 bases between. CDR3 sequence: CASSPSEGQQDQPQHF. The CDR3 nucleotides read TGTGCCAGCTCACCCTCCGAGGGACAACAGGATCAGCCCCAGCATTTT. Complete variable domain (other parts from reference TRBV18 and TRBJ1-5): NAGVMQNPRHLVRRRGQEARLRCSPMKGHSHVYWYRQLPEEGLKFMVYLQKENIIDESGMPKERFSAEFPKEGPSILRIQQVVRGDSAAYFCASSPSEGQQDQPQHFGDGTRLSIL.

V is TRBV3-1 (or the pseudogene TRBV3-2) and J is TRBJ2-3, with 7 bases aligning to TRBD1. This CDR3 contains 15 residues. V gave up 4 bases and J gave up 3 bases; unmatched junction bases: 7. In germline, CDR1 is LGHDT, CDR2 YNNKEL (reference sequence). The chain's CDR3 is CASSRWTGSTDTQYF. As DNA, the CDR3 is TGTGCCAGCAGCCGTTGGACAGGTAGTACAGATACGCAGTATTTT.

The chain employs TRBV30 and TRBJ2-7, with TRBD1 matching 7 bases. This CDR3 is 12 amino acids long. The germline gives CDR1 GTSNPN, CDR2 SVGIG (reference sequence). V lost 3 bases, J lost 5 bases, and 4 bases stayed unmatched. The CDR3 sequence: CAWSSQGDEQYF. In DNA, the CDR3 is TGTGCCTGGAGCAGTCAGGGGGACGAGCAGTACTTC.

The V and J genes are TRBV2 and TRBJ2-3, with D possibly TRBD1 on 6 matching bases. The CDR3 sequence is 12 residues long. CDR1 SNHLY and CDR2 FYNNEI come from the germline V gene. V lost 7 bases to trimming and J lost 8 bases, with 13 bases between them. CDR3 sequence reads: CASKGQSFTQYF. CDR3 bases: TGTGCCAGCAAAGGACAGTCTTTTACGCAGTATTTT. Together with reference TRBV2 and TRBJ2-3, the CDR3 gives the full variable domain: EPEVTQTPSHQVTQMGQEVILRCVPISNHLYFYWYRQILGQKVEFLVSFYNNEISEKSEIFDDQFSVERPDGSNFTLKIRSTKLEDSAMYFCASKGQSFTQYFGPGTRLTVL.

As regards this clone: Germline is not matched at one junction end, which may reflect a read error. The J gene is TRBJ1-2, the V gene TRBV11-2; D remains ambiguous. CDR1 and CDR2 (germline): SGHAT, FQNNGV. There are 12 residues in the CDR3. CDR3 nucleotides: TGTGCCAGCAGCCGCGATAACCATGGCTACACCTTC. Its protein is CASSRDNHGYTF.

The chain recombines TRBV2 with TRBJ2-1, with 7 bases fitting TRBD1. The V gene's germline CDR1 is SNHLY and CDR2 FYNNEI. Unmatched junction bases numbered 5, after V lost 4 bases and J lost 8 bases. CDR3 length: 13 amino acids. CDR3 coding DNA: TGTGCCAGCAGTGGGGACAGAATGGATGAGCAGTTCTTC. It yields the protein CASSGDRMDEQFF.

Only one count was recorded for this clone. V usage is TRBV12-3 or TRBV12-4 and J usage is TRBJ2-2; D call uncertain. This CDR3 contains 12 residues. The V end lost 2 bases, the J end lost 8 bases, and 6 bases lay between the germline ends. Here the CDR3 reads CASSLQVGELFF. The CDR3 region has the DNA TGTGCCAGCAGTTTACAGGTTGGGGAGCTGTTTTTT.

This chain links TRBV2 with TRBJ1-6; D uncertain. Trimming took off 6 bases at V and 5 bases at J, with 5 bases between the two ends. Germline V gene lookup returns CDR1 SNHLY and CDR2 FYNNEI. The CDR3 is 12 residues long. CDR3 nucleotides: TGTGCCAGCAGCCAGAATAATTCACCCCTCCACTTT. Its translation is CASSQNNSPLHF.

This chain connects TRBV5-1 to TRBJ1-5, with D tentatively TRBD1 (5 bases). Per germline, CDR1 SGHRS and CDR2 YFSETQ. The CDR3 length is 13 residues. Trimming removed 0 bases at V and 6 bases at J, with 7 bases between. The CDR3 coding sequence is TGCGCCAGCAGCTTGGCCCAGGGTCAGCCCCAGCATTTT. Encoded protein: CASSLAQGQPQHF.

The J gene is TRBJ2-2, the V gene TRBV28; 12 bases map to TRBD1. The CDR3 totals 15 residues. The V and J ends lost 3 bases and 6 bases, in that order; junction bases with no gene match: 2. Germline V gene sequence: CDR1 MDHEN, CDR2 SYDVKM. The chain's CDR3 is CASSLGQGASGELFF. The CDR3 bases are TGTGCCAGCAGTTTGGGACAGGGGGCATCCGGGGAGCTGTTTTTT. Together with reference TRBV28 and TRBJ2-2, the CDR3 gives the full variable domain: DVKVTQSSRYLVKRTGEKVFLECVQDMDHENMFWYRQDPGLGLRLIYFSYDVKMKEKGDIPEGYSVSREKKERFSLILESASTNQTSMYLCASSLGQGASGELFFGEGSRLTVL.

The gene calls are TRBV27 and TRBJ2-5; 9 bases are a match to TRBD1. The CDR3 sequence is 13 residues long. The germline CDR1 and CDR2 sequences are MNHEY and SMNVEV (reference sequence). The J segment lost 4 bases and the V segment lost 6 bases, leaving 3 bases of the junction unmatched. CDR3 nucleotide sequence: TGTGCCAGCAGCAAGGACAGGGGAGAGACCCAGTACTTC. Amino acid sequence: CASSKDRGETQYF.

This clone was picked up one time. The chain uses TRBV27 and TRBJ2-1; 8 positions match TRBD1. The CDR3 loop spans 14 amino acids. Looked up from germline, CDR1 is MNHEY and CDR2 is SMNVEV (reference sequence). Trimming removed 5 bases from V and 8 bases from J; junction bases left unmatched: 8. Here the CDR3 DNA reads TGTGCCAGCAGTCAGGGGGCCTCCCAATATGAGCAGTTCTTC. Translated, it gives CASSQGASQYEQFF.